A selection of T cell receptor beta chains follows, all from one sample in a study of identifying expanded T cells in peripheral blood. Profiling relied on immunoSEQ multiplex PCR, and the TCRdb table lists in-frame clones only, not all of them. This sample carries 120,000 or so clones, approximately 88% of them seen once, and the ten largest clones take 3% to 3.5%. The material sequenced was blood. The receptors shown here come from a person aged 18 to 75 in good health. Both conserved end residues are part of each CDR3. D genes are given only for firm matches. Where a row states a size, it is once, few, many or the class of an expanded clone; other rows omit it.

TRBJ2-6 | TRBV6-5 | - | - | TGTGCCAGCAGTTACTCGGAAACTGGGGCCAACGTCCTGACTTTC | CASSYSETGANVLTF
TRBJ2-5 | TRBV4-1 | - | - | TGCGCCAGCAGCCAAGATCAGCGAGGGGGGACCCAGTACTTC | CASSQDQRGGTQYF
TRBJ1-4 | TRBV6-5 | - | - | TGTGCCAGCAGCCACCAGGCGAGGGATCGGGAAAAACTGTTTTTT | CASSHQARDREKLFF
TRBJ1-2 | TRBV30 | - | - | TGTGCCTGGGAACTGACTTATTATGGCTACACCTTC | CAWELTYYGYTF
TRBJ2-1 | TRBV18 | - | once | TGTGCCAGCTCACCACCGGGGGGGCTTAATGAGCAGTTCTTC | CASSPPGGLNEQFF
TRBJ2-3 | TRBV7-2 | - | - | TGTGCCAGCAGCCCAGGGAAATGGACAGATACGCAGTATTTT | CASSPGKWTDTQYF
TRBJ2-1 | TRBV10-3 | - | - | TGTGCCATCAGTGATTTGGGGGGACGTAGGACTGGAGAGCAGTTCTTC | CAISDLGGRRTGEQFF
TRBJ2-7 | TRBV11-3 | - | - | TGTGCCAGCAGCCCGCGGACAGCCTACGAGCAGTACTTC | CASSPRTAYEQYF
TRBJ1-3 | TRBV30 | - | - | TGTGCCTGGAGTGTACGGGTGGCGGCAGGGGACTCTGGAAACACCATATATTTT | CAWSVRVAAGDSGNTIYF
TRBJ2-7 | TRBV5-4 | - | - | TGTGCCAGCAGCCAGGACAGCTACGAGCAGTACTTC | CASSQDSYEQYF
TRBJ2-4 | TRBV18 | - | - | TGTGCCAGCTCATCGACAGTAGCCAAAAACATTCAGTACTTC | CASSSTVAKNIQYF
TRBJ2-7 | TRBV6-1 | - | - | TGTGCCAGCAGTGGGCGGCCGACTTATCCCTCCTACGAGCAGTACTTC | CASSGRPTYPSYEQYF
TRBJ1-2 | TRBV30 | - | - | TGTGCCTGGACTCGCGACTCTGGCTACACCTTC | CAWTRDSGYTF
TRBJ1-5 | TRBV27 | - | - | TGTGCCAGCAGTTCCGGGGGAGGTTCCTGGCCCCAGCATTTT | CASSSGGGSWPQHF
TRBJ1-5 | TRBV18 | - | - | TGTGCCAGCTCCCCAGCAGGGGCGAGAAATCAGCCCCAGCATTTT | CASSPAGARNQPQHF
TRBJ2-1 | TRBV9 | - | - | TGTGCCAGCAGCCCGGGGCAGGGGGGCTCCTACAATGAGCAGTTCTTC | CASSPGQGGSYNEQFF
TRBJ1-2 | TRBV11-2 | TRBD1 | - | TGTGCCAGCAGCTCGCCGGGACAGGGGACGCGGGGCTACACCTTC | CASSSPGQGTRGYTF
TRBJ1-2 | TRBV10-3 | - | - | TGTGCCATCAGTGGGCAACAGGGATTATACTATGGCTACACCTTC | CAISGQQGLYYGYTF
TRBJ1-2 | TRBV28 | TRBD1 | - | TGTGCCAGCAGTTTACCGGGACAGGGGGCGGTAGGCTACACCTTC | CASSLPGQGAVGYTF
TRBJ1-2 | TRBV6-5 | TRBD1 | - | TGTGCCAGCAGTCTGTTAGGGACAGGGGCCTATGGCTACACCTTC | CASSLLGTGAYGYTF
TRBJ2-1 | TRBV18 | - | - | TGTGCCAGCTCACCAGGGGCAGGGGCGGATGAGCAGTTCTTC | CASSPGAGADEQFF
TRBJ1-2 | TRBV6-1 | - | - | TGTGCCAGCTGGGCACGGAAAGGGGGCTACACCTTC | CASWARKGGYTF
TRBJ2-7 | TRBV7-7 | - | - | TGTGCCAGCAGCCTTTCCTCCTCGAGTGAGCAGTACTTC | CASSLSSSSEQYF
TRBJ1-1 | TRBV15 | - | once | TGTGCCACCAGCAGAGATGCCGCGAACACTGAAGCTTTCTTT | CATSRDAANTEAFF